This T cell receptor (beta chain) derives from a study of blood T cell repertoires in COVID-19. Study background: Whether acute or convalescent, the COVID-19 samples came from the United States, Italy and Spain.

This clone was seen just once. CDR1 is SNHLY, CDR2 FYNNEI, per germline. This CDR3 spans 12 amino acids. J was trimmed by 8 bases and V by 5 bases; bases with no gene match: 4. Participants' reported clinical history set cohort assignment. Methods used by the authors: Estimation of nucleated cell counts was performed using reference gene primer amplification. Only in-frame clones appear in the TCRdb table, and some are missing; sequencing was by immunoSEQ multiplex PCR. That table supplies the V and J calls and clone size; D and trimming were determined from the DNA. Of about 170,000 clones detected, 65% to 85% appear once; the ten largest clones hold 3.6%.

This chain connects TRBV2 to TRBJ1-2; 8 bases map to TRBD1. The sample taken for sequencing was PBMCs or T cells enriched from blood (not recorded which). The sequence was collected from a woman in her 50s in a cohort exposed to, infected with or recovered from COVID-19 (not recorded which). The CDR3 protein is CASSLTGEGYTF. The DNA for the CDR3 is TGTGCCAGCAGTCTGACAGGGGAAGGCTACACCTTC. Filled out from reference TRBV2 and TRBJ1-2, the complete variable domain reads EPEVTQTPSHQVTQMGQEVILRCVPISNHLYFYWYRQILGQKVEFLVSFYNNEISEKSEIFDDQFSVERPDGSNFTLKIRSTKLEDSAMYFCASSLTGEGYTFGSGTRLTVV.